The 10 T cell receptor beta chains below were found in one sample sequenced in a study of T cells after somatic rescue of genetic block. TCRdb keeps only in-frame clones here, not all; method: immunoSEQ multiplex PCR. The repertoire includes approximately 100,000 clones, about nine tenths of them detected once, and about 1.5% sits in the top ten. The specimen was peripheral blood mononuclear cells (PBMCs). The receptor set was obtained from a woman aged 18-29 years.

Only a few counts were recorded for this clone. The chain is built from TRBV7-6 and TRBJ2-1; 10 bases are shared with TRBD2. CDR3 length: 17 residues. The germline V gene encodes CDR1 SGHVS and CDR2 FNYEAQ. V lost 1 base to trimming and J lost 2 bases; unmatched junction nucleotides: 5. The chain's CDR3 is CASSLGLAGEAYNEQFF. The CDR3 DNA is TGTGCCAGCAGCTTAGGCCTAGCGGGAGAGGCCTACAATGAGCAGTTCTTC.

V gene TRBV19 combines with J gene TRBJ1-2, with 9 bases aligning to TRBD1. Germline CDR1 is LNHDA and CDR2 is SQIVND (reference sequence). V shed 3 bases, J shed 8 bases, and the junction held 13 bases outside the gene matches. There are 16 residues in the CDR3. The CDR3: CASSIAMGQGPTGYTF. The CDR3 DNA reads TGTGCCAGTAGTATCGCTATGGGACAGGGCCCTACAGGCTACACCTTC. Combining the CDR3 with reference TRBV19 and TRBJ1-2 gives the whole variable domain DGGITQSPKYLFRKEGQNVTLSCEQNLNHDAMYWYRQDPGQGLRLIYYSQIVNDFQKGDIAEGYSVSREKKESFPLTVTSAQKNPTAFYLCASSIAMGQGPTGYTFGSGTRLTVV.

The J gene is TRBJ1-3, the V gene TRBV10-3; perhaps TRBD1 as D (5 bases). The CDR3 is made up of 16 amino acids. Germline-derived CDR1 and CDR2 are ENHRY and SYGVKD. Trimming pared 5 bases from V and 0 bases from J, leaving 14 bases between. The DNA for the CDR3 is TGTGCCATCAGTCCCCAGGGAGTCGGCTCTGGAAACACCATATATTTT. Residues: CAISPQGVGSGNTIYF.

The chain joins TRBV5-5 to TRBJ2-7, with D hard to call. CDR1 and CDR2 (germline): SGHKS, YYEKEE (reference sequence). V lost 2 bases and J lost 2, with 2 bases in between. This CDR3 is built from 11 residues. CDR3: CASSFAYEQYF. The CDR3 coding sequence is TGTGCCAGCAGCTTTGCCTACGAGCAGTACTTC.

The V and J genes are TRBV4-1 and TRBJ2-3, with TRBD1 as a possible D gene (6 bases). The germline V gene has CDR1 MGHRA and CDR2 YSYEKL. The CDR3 covers 15 residues. The V end lost 0 bases, the J end lost 8 bases, and 15 bases lay between the germline ends. The CDR3 DNA reads TGCGCCAGCAGCCAAGATCTTACAGGGTGGGGTACGCAGTATTTT. Its translation is CASSQDLTGWGTQYF.

The V and J genes are TRBV6-5 and TRBJ1-4, with 9 bases aligning to TRBD1. The ends lost 10 bases at V and 11 bases at J; junction bases unmatched: 8. Per the germline V gene, CDR1 is MNHEY and CDR2 is SVGAGI. The CDR3 is 12 amino acids. In DNA, the CDR3 is TGTGCCACCGGGACAGGGTCTGGGAAACTGTTTTTT. Its translation is CATGTGSGKLFF.

The rearrangement links TRBV27 to TRBJ2-7; D is perhaps TRBD2 (5 bases). The V gene's germline CDR1 is MNHEY and CDR2 SMNVEV (reference sequence). The ends were cut back, 6 bases at V and 6 bases at J, with 21 bases in the middle. The CDR3 covers 15 residues. CDR3 residues: CASSLTDRTLREQYF. DNA of the CDR3: TGTGCCAGCAGCCTCACGGACCGGACTCTTCGCGAGCAGTACTTC.

In DNA, the CDR3 is TGTGCCAGCAGTCCGCGGGGACAGAGTTATGGCTACACCTTC. Amino acids: CASSPRGQSYGYTF. The J gene is TRBJ1-2, the V gene TRBV27; TRBD1 matches at 7 bases. Germline V gene lookup returns CDR1 MNHEY and CDR2 SMNVEV (reference sequence). The J segment lost 5 bases and the V segment lost 5 bases, leaving 8 bases of the junction unmatched. This CDR3 spans 14 amino acids.

V usage is TRBV7-9 and J usage is TRBJ2-1; no clear D. Deletions cut 1 base from V and 7 bases from J, with 11 bases between. Per germline, CDR1 SEHNR and CDR2 FQNEAQ (reference sequence). The CDR3 has 14 residues. CDR3 sequence: CASSLVTLENEQFF. The CDR3 region has the DNA TGTGCCAGCAGCTTAGTAACCCTGGAGAATGAGCAGTTCTTC.

The chain uses TRBV15 and TRBJ2-7; D not resolved. Germline V gene sequence: CDR1 LNHNV, CDR2 YYDKDF (reference sequence). V dropped 4 bases and J dropped 4 bases, with 23 bases sitting between them. The CDR3 sequence is 17 residues long. CDR3 amino acids: CATSNPRVGAMEYEQYF. CDR3 sequence (DNA): TGTGCCACCAGCAACCCCCGGGTGGGCGCCATGGAGTACGAGCAGTACTTC. Full variable domain (remainder filled in from reference TRBV15 and TRBJ2-7): DAMVIQNPRYQVTQFGKPVTLSCSQTLNHNVMYWYQQKSSQAPKLLFHYYDKDFNNEADTPDNFQSRRPNTSFCFLDIRSPGLGDTAMYLCATSNPRVGAMEYEQYFGPGTRLTVT.